This T cell receptor beta chain was recovered during a study of cytomegalovirus exposure and HLA in healthy donors. Study-level findings and limits: TCR beta V- and J-gene trimming, according to a later analysis, was linked to a missense DCLRE1C variant. Presence/absence analyses assumed roughly uniform sequencing depth across donors, which may not hold. According to a later analysis, most TCR beta chains associated with CMV appeared HLA-restricted.

Primers: 60 Vbeta forward and 13 Jbeta reverse. The repertoire was sequenced with immunoSEQ multiplex PCR; TCRdb's copy has only in-frame clones and lacks some. The table has around 160,000 clones, around 80% seen once; the top ten hold more than 1.5%. Germline assignment: CDR1 SGDLS and CDR2 YYNGEE. Trimming shortened V by 4 bases and J by 4 bases, and 22 bases separated the two germline ends. There are 17 residues in the CDR3. Each donor was nominally healthy when sampled (though unrecorded immune exposures were likely). A word on this clone: Its antigen is unidentified.

J is TRBJ2-3 and V is TRBV9; possibly TRBD1 for D (7 bases). The source material was PBMCs. The TCR was taken from a human donor in good health. CDR3 amino acids: CASSPEGAPNSADTQYF. DNA of the CDR3: TGTGCCAGCAGCCCGGAGGGGGCCCCGAACAGCGCAGATACGCAGTATTTT.